The T cell receptor beta chain under discussion was sequenced for a study of beta chain features in type 1 diabetes. Overall study findings and caveats: Over-representation of high TCR-expressing cells was a possible consequence of cDNA sequencing.

This clone was detected only a few times. Its antigen remains unknown. Expressed TCRB transcripts were sequenced after all isolated RNA was converted to cDNA. Repertoires were generated with immunoSEQ multiplex PCR, while TCRdb's copy carries only in-frame clones and drops some. The sample contains about 410,000 clones, approximately 14% of which appear only once. Trimming removed 3 bases from V and 5 bases from J; junction bases left unmatched: 4. The CDR3 sequence is 14 residues long. The V gene's germline CDR1 is KGHSH and CDR2 LQKENI. The sequence was obtained from a man in his thirties or forties in good health. V usage is TRBV18 and J usage is TRBJ2-5; 9 bases are a match to TRBD1. Sequences were obtained from naive CD4+ T cells from blood. CDR3 sequence reads: CASSPTGGSETQYF. Written as DNA, the CDR3 is TGTGCCAGCTCACCTACAGGGGGCAGCGAGACCCAGTACTTC.